This T cell receptor beta chain was observed in a study of blood T cells in healthy people across ages. Study conclusions and caveats: As age increased, TCR beta diversity per million T cells fell in a roughly linear fashion.

On this clonotype: The antigen remains unidentified.

With a J-beta primer mix and a sample-barcoded 5' primer, a second PCR ran roughly 6 to 12 cycles. Sequencing of every sample gave 3 million or more CDR3-containing paired-end reads. TCRdb called the 5' RACE reads again in MiXCR, with one record for every CDR3 protein. The sample has over 600,000 distinct CDR3 sequences, more than 20% seen once. Trimming pared 8 bases from V and 4 bases from J, leaving 13 bases between. Germline lookup yields CDR1 LNHDA and CDR2 SQIVND (reference sequence). This CDR3 has 13 residues. The origin of this receptor is a man aged 65 to 85 in good health. The sample was blood. V gene TRBV19 combines with J gene TRBJ2-3; no clear D gene. For the CDR3, the DNA is TGTGCCAGTGGTCCCTTGCCTGCAGATACGCAGTATTTT. Its translation: CASGPLPADTQYF.